Each of the 21 T cell receptor beta chains below was sequenced from the same sample in a study of cytomegalovirus exposure and HLA in healthy donors. Sequencing used immunoSEQ multiplex PCR; TCRdb keeps in-frame clones, though not all of them. The sample shows over 90,000 clones, approximately 94% of them seen only once. The material sequenced was PBMCs. The receptors come from a woman in her late teens or twenties in good health and CMV-seronegative.

The chain uses TRBV29-1 and TRBJ2-5; 13 nucleotides agree with TRBD2. The junction had 10 bases not matched to a gene; V was cut back by 2 bases and J by 4 bases. CDR3 length: 17 residues. The germline gives CDR1 SQVTM, CDR2 ANQGSEA. The CDR3 loop is CSVELRWTSGRRETQYF. The CDR3 coding sequence is TGCAGCGTTGAATTACGATGGACTAGCGGGAGACGAGAGACCCAGTACTTC.

This chain joins TRBV27 and TRBJ2-3, with TRBD1 identical over 7 bases. The CDR3 extends over 16 amino acids. V lost 5 bases and J lost 0; bases outside the gene matches: 8. Germline assignment: CDR1 MNHEY and CDR2 SMNVEV (reference sequence). The CDR3 reads CASSRTGVSSTDTQYF. The DNA of the CDR3 is TGTGCCAGCAGTCGGACAGGAGTTTCTAGCACAGATACGCAGTATTTT.

The chain joins TRBV11-3 to TRBJ2-3, with 9 bases lining up with TRBD1. Germline V gene data show CDR1 as SGHNT and CDR2 as YENEEA. This CDR3 spans 16 amino acids. The V gene end was trimmed by 5 bases and the J gene end by 2 bases; junction bases not matched to a gene: 8. This CDR3 reads CASSLFGTGTTDTQYF. CDR3 in DNA: TGTGCCAGCAGCCTTTTCGGGACAGGGACCACAGATACGCAGTATTTT. Full variable domain (outside the CDR3, taken from reference TRBV11-3 and TRBJ2-3): EAGVVQSPRYKIIEKKQPVAFWCNPISGHNTLYWYLQNLGQGPELLIRYENEEAVDDSQLPKDRFSAERLKGVDSTLKIQPAELGDSAVYLCASSLFGTGTTDTQYFGPGTRLTVL.

The genes are TRBV18 and TRBJ1-1; a weak D match, TRBD1 (5 bases). The V and J ends lost 1 base and 7 bases respectively, with 10 bases between them. The CDR3 covers 13 residues. The germline V gene encodes CDR1 KGHSH and CDR2 LQKENI. The CDR3 nucleotides are TGTGCCAGCTCACCACTTGGGGGGTTTGAAGCTTTCTTT. Its protein product is CASSPLGGFEAFF.

The chain couples TRBV9 to TRBJ2-5, with D unresolved. CDR3 size: 16 residues. V was pared by 0 bases and J by 5 bases, with 17 bases between. Per the germline V gene, CDR1 is SGDLS and CDR2 is YYNGEE. For the CDR3, the DNA is TGTGCCAGCAGCGTAGAACCAGGCGTGACAAGGGAGACCCAGTACTTC. This translates into CASSVEPGVTRETQYF.

This clone was seen a single time. This rearrangement joins TRBV11-2 to TRBJ2-6; 7 nucleotides align to TRBD2. Germline V gives CDR1 SGHAT, CDR2 FQNNGV. The V and J ends lost 8 bases and 1 base, in that order; junction bases with no gene match: 11. This CDR3 is 17 amino acids long. CDR3 loop: CASAQPGLRSGANVLTF. The CDR3 nucleotides read TGTGCCAGCGCCCAACCGGGACTACGTTCTGGGGCCAACGTCCTGACTTTC.

V usage is TRBV19 and J usage is TRBJ2-3; no clear D gene. The CDR3 spans 17 residues. CDR1 is LNHDA and CDR2 is SQIVND in the germline V gene (reference sequence). V dropped 7 bases and J dropped 2 bases, with 22 bases sitting between them. The chain's CDR3 is CASTITAAQTTTDTQYF. CDR3 bases: TGTGCCAGTACCATTACCGCGGCCCAGACCACCACAGATACGCAGTATTTT.

This chain links TRBV5-6 with TRBJ2-1, with a possible D match to TRBD2 (6 bases). Germline values: CDR1 SGHDT, CDR2 YYEEEE. Trimming removed 4 bases at V and 5 bases at J, with 10 bases between. The CDR3 is made up of 13 amino acids. DNA of the CDR3: TGTGCCAGCAGCCCGGACTACGACAATGAGCAGTTCTTC. Protein product: CASSPDYDNEQFF.

The CDR3, as DNA: TGTGCCAGCAGCCCCCGCCGGGGTGATAGCAATCAGCCCCAGCATTTT. Translation gives CASSPRRGDSNQPQHF. The rearrangement joins TRBV27 to TRBJ1-5; D uncertain. V was clipped by 6 bases and J by 0 bases, with 15 bases between them. CDR3 length: 16 residues. CDR1 is MNHEY and CDR2 is SMNVEV in the germline V gene (reference sequence).

The chain combines TRBV6-6 with TRBJ1-2; 10 positions match TRBD1. Looked up from germline, CDR1 is MNHNY and CDR2 is SVGAGI (reference sequence). The CDR3 sequence is 15 residues long. With V trimmed by 5 bases and J by 0 bases, 3 bases remained unmatched. CDR3 in amino acids: CASSGQGEANYGYTF. In DNA, the CDR3 is TGTGCCAGCAGTGGACAGGGGGAAGCTAACTATGGCTACACCTTC.

V is TRBV5-4 and J is TRBJ2-3; possibly TRBD2 for D (6 bases). Germline V gene sequence: CDR1 SGHNT, CDR2 YYREEE (reference sequence). The CDR3 is 15 residues long. Deletions cut 0 bases from V and 6 bases from J, with 14 bases between. The CDR3 loop is CASSLDLRGGDTQYF. CDR3 sequence (DNA): TGTGCCAGCAGCTTGGACTTGAGGGGAGGTGATACGCAGTATTTT.

This chain uses TRBV4-3 with TRBJ2-7, with 15 bases matching TRBD2. V dropped 1 base and J dropped 6; count of bases not matched to a gene: 1. Germline V gene sequence: CDR1 LGHNA, CDR2 YSLEER. This CDR3 comprises 15 residues. Here the CDR3 reads CASSQGTSGGAEQYF. The CDR3 region has the DNA TGCGCCAGCAGCCAAGGGACTAGCGGGGGGGCCGAGCAGTACTTC.

This clone was detected only once. The chain has TRBV6-5 and TRBJ2-7; 11 bases agree with TRBD1. V dropped 4 bases and J dropped 4; count of bases not matched to a gene: 3. CDR3 length equals 14 residues. The germline V gene has CDR1 MNHEY and CDR2 SVGAGI. DNA of the CDR3: TGTGCCAGCAGTTGGCGGGACAGGGGGTACGAGCAGTACTTC. The encoded protein is CASSWRDRGYEQYF.

The chain joins TRBV30 to TRBJ2-5, with 9 bases matching TRBD2. After removal of 7 bases from V and 4 bases from J, the junction contained 4 bases not matched to a gene. CDR1 GTSNPN and CDR2 SVGIG come from the germline V gene (reference sequence). The CDR3 is 12 amino acids. The CDR3 loop reads CAYISGGETQYF. CDR3 nucleotides: TGTGCCTACATTAGCGGGGGAGAGACCCAGTACTTC.

The chain joins TRBV5-4 to TRBJ2-1; 10 bases agree with TRBD2. Trimming at V came to 3 bases and at J to 6 bases, leaving 6 bases not matched to a gene. This CDR3 spans 15 amino acids. Germline CDR1 SGHNT, CDR2 YYREEE (reference sequence). CDR3 sequence: CASSSSGRVPNEQFF. DNA of the CDR3: TGTGCCAGCAGCTCTAGCGGGAGAGTCCCCAATGAGCAGTTCTTC.

This chain connects TRBV6-5 to TRBJ2-7; unclear D gene. The CDR3 is made up of 12 amino acids. Germline V CDR1 and CDR2: MNHEY, SVGAGI. Trimming pared 7 bases from V and 6 bases from J, leaving 13 bases between. The chain's CDR3 is CASTGIGGEQYF. DNA of the CDR3: TGTGCCAGCACCGGAATTGGCGGCGAGCAGTACTTC.

V usage is TRBV9 and J usage is TRBJ1-1; D is ambiguous. The CDR3 sequence is 13 residues long. Germline loops: CDR1 SGDLS, CDR2 YYNGEE. Trimming pared 3 bases from V and 3 bases from J, leaving 9 bases between. CDR3 region: CASSATGDTEAFF. The CDR3 DNA sequence: TGTGCCAGCAGCGCAACCGGAGACACTGAAGCTTTCTTT.

This sequence joins TRBV7-6 and TRBJ2-3, with 9 bases aligning to TRBD2. The CDR3 runs to 15 residues. In germline, CDR1 is SGHVS, CDR2 FNYEAQ. The J segment lost 2 bases and the V segment lost 3 bases, leaving 3 bases of the junction unmatched. CDR3 bases: TGTGCCAGCAGCTTGAGCGGGGGGCTCACAGATACGCAGTATTTT. This gives the protein CASSLSGGLTDTQYF.

The chain is built from TRBV6-6 and TRBJ1-5; no clear D gene. The CDR3 runs to 12 residues. V lost 2 bases and J lost 6, with 5 bases in between. The germline V gene has CDR1 MNHNY and CDR2 SVGAGI (reference sequence). DNA of the CDR3: TGTGCCAGCAGTTACGTAGCTCAGCCCCAGCATTTT. Translating gives CASSYVAQPQHF.

V is TRBV29-1 and J is TRBJ1-1, with 9 bases lining up with TRBD1. The germline V gene has CDR1 SQVTM and CDR2 ANQGSEA. Unmatched junction bases numbered 1, after V lost 3 bases and J lost 5 bases. CDR3 length equals 12 residues. The CDR3 DNA reads TGCAGCGTTGATGGACAGGGGACTGAAGCTTTCTTT. Its translation is CSVDGQGTEAFF.

The V call is TRBV9, the J call TRBJ2-1, with TRBD2 matching 8 bases. V was pared by 3 bases and J by 6 bases, with 11 bases of the junction left unmatched. This CDR3 has 16 residues. Germline V gene data show CDR1 as SGDLS and CDR2 as YYNGEE. CDR3 sequence reads: CASSEGLGSIPNEQFF. The DNA for the CDR3 is TGTGCCAGCAGCGAGGGACTAGGATCAATACCCAATGAGCAGTTCTTC.